This paragraph covers one T cell receptor beta chain sequence. Random hexamers primed reverse transcription of roughly 0.45 to 1 ug RNA. TCRdb re-derived calls from the immunoSEQ multiplex PCR reads in MiXCR, one entry per CDR3 protein. The sample yields fewer than 200,000 distinct CDR3 sequences, over 75% seen once. The source of the sample is a study of CD8 T cells in Susac syndrome. The source of this sequence is a human donor with Susac syndrome. The sample comprised CD4+ T cells from PBMCs.

The CDR3 DNA follows: TGTGCCAGCAGCGTAGTTTCGGGTACTGAAGCTTTCTTT. Translating it yields CASSVVSGTEAFF. J is TRBJ1-1 and V is TRBV9; the D is unclear. Trimming removed 0 bases from V and 5 bases from J, with 8 bases in between. Per the germline V gene, CDR1 is SGDLS and CDR2 is YYNGEE. The length of the CDR3 is 13 residues.